This T cell receptor beta chain was recorded in a study of early T cells in non-severe SARS-CoV-2 infection. Study-wide context: Bulk RNA taken from unsorted whole blood was sequenced, leaving chains unpaired. Broader study findings: Comparison of clonotypes with VDJdb favored anti-spike CD8 responses while missing private and CD4 specificities.

This clonotype was counted at least ten times. Its target is unknown. Unique molecular identifiers were affixed to single, distinct cDNA molecules. TCRdb ran MiXCR on the 5' RACE reads and lists one entry per CDR3 protein. The sample contains tens of thousands of distinct CDR3 sequences, over 4.5% of which appear only once. Germline V gives CDR1 SEHNR, CDR2 FQNEAQ (reference sequence). V was cut by 5 bases and J by 0 bases, with 7 bases left in between. The CDR3 is 14 amino acids. The clonotype comes from an adult who was a healthcare worker with PCR-confirmed SARS-CoV-2 infection or an uninfected control (not recorded which). The chain has TRBV7-9 and TRBJ2-2, with no clear D. Sample: whole blood. This CDR3 reads CASSMQTNTGELFF. DNA of the CDR3: TGTGCCAGCAGCATGCAGACGAACACCGGGGAGCTGTTTTTT.